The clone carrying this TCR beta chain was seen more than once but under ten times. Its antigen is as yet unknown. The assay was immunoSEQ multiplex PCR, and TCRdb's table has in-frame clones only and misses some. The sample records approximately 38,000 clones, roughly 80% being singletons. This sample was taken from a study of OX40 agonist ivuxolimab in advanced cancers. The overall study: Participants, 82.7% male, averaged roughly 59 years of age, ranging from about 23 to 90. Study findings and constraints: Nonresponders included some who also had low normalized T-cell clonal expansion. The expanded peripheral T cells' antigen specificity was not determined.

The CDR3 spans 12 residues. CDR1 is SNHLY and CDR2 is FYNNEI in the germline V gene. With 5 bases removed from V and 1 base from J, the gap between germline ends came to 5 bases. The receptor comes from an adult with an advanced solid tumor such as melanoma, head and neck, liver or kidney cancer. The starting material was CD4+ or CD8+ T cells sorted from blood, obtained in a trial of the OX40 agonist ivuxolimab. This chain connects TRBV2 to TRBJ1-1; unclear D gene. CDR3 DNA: TGTGCCAGCAGTAGGGAGAACACTGAAGCTTTCTTT. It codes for CASSRENTEAFF.